This T cell receptor (beta chain) was obtained from a study of cytomegalovirus exposure and HLA in healthy donors. CDR1 is PRHDT, CDR2 FYEKMQ, per germline (reference sequence). The CDR3 totals 14 residues. The V and J ends lost 1 base and 8 bases respectively, with 14 bases between them. Separate from the approximately 720-subject first cohort was the 120-subject validation cohort, to which the donors belonged. Sequencing was performed with immunoSEQ multiplex PCR; in TCRdb, only in-frame clones are kept and a portion is missing. The table has fewer than 400,000 clones, approximately 91% seen once. The specimen sequenced was PBMCs. The clonotype was recovered from a man in his thirties or forties in good health and CMV-seronegative. The chain joins TRBV13 to TRBJ1-2; a weak D match, TRBD1 (6 bases). The CDR3: CASSLEDRMGGYTF. CDR3 DNA sequence: TGTGCCAGCAGCTTAGAAGACAGGATGGGCGGCTACACCTTC.